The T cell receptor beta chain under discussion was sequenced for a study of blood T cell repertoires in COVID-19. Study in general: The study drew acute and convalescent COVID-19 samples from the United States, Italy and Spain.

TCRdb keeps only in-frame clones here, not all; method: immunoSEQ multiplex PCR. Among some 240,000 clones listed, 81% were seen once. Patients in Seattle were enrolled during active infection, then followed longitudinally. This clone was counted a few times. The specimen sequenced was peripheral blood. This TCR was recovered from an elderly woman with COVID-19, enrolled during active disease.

In DNA form, the CDR3 reads TGCGCCAGCAGCCAGGGACAGTATGGCTACACCTTC. Translating gives CASSQGQYGYTF. The gene calls are TRBV5-1 and TRBJ1-2; 7 positions match TRBD1. The J segment lost 5 bases and the V segment lost 4 bases, leaving 2 bases of the junction unmatched. The CDR3 spans 12 residues. Germline-derived CDR1 and CDR2 are SGHRS and YFSETQ.